These T cell receptor beta chains were read from a single sample in a study of blood T cell repertoires in COVID-19. TCRdb's table, derived via immunoSEQ multiplex PCR, lists solely in-frame clones and lacks some. Here the sample spans about 50,000 clones, under 85% being singletons. The sequenced sample consisted of peripheral blood. Receptors originate from a human donor in a cohort sampled during active COVID-19. Each CDR3 is given with its conserved first and last residue. The order of the fields is V gene, D gene, J gene, CDR3 protein. A D gene is named only where the DNA matches it firmly.

v_call: TRBV5-8
d_call: -
j_call: TRBJ1-1
cdr3_aa: CASSFDRSRTEAFF

v_call: TRBV6-5
d_call: -
j_call: TRBJ2-2
cdr3_aa: CASSLGQRNTGELFF

v_call: TRBV6-1
d_call: -
j_call: TRBJ2-3
cdr3_aa: CASSGDLGTSTDTQYF

v_call: TRBV18
d_call: TRBD2
j_call: TRBJ2-3
cdr3_aa: CASSPRGPTSGGRRTDTQYF

v_call: TRBV6-2/TRBV6-3
d_call: TRBD2
j_call: TRBJ2-7
cdr3_aa: CASSYSVGGSYEQYF

v_call: TRBV7-6
d_call: TRBD1
j_call: TRBJ2-1
cdr3_aa: CASSKTGTGGQNEQFF

v_call: TRBV7-2
d_call: -
j_call: TRBJ1-2
cdr3_aa: CASSLALLVSGGYTF

v_call: TRBV28
d_call: -
j_call: TRBJ2-1
cdr3_aa: CASSVTREQFF

v_call: TRBV7-2
d_call: -
j_call: TRBJ2-7
cdr3_aa: CASSWRGSYEQYF

v_call: TRBV5-1
d_call: -
j_call: TRBJ2-1
cdr3_aa: CASSFSQRADNEQFF

v_call: TRBV5-1
d_call: -
j_call: TRBJ1-2
cdr3_aa: CASSLAIYGVPTF

v_call: TRBV7-9
d_call: -
j_call: TRBJ1-2
cdr3_aa: CASSRDFITANGYTF

v_call: TRBV7-9
d_call: TRBD1
j_call: TRBJ1-1
cdr3_aa: CASSLPQKKGQGDAEAFF

v_call: TRBV6-6
d_call: -
j_call: TRBJ1-2
cdr3_aa: CASSYPRTVLMAISF

v_call: TRBV12-3/TRBV12-4
d_call: -
j_call: TRBJ1-1
cdr3_aa: CASTLTLNTEAFF

v_call: TRBV28
d_call: -
j_call: TRBJ2-7
cdr3_aa: CASNVRVSYEQYF

v_call: TRBV5-6
d_call: TRBD1
j_call: TRBJ1-5
cdr3_aa: CASSRAGTGDQPQHF

v_call: TRBV5-6
d_call: -
j_call: TRBJ2-5
cdr3_aa: CASSSRDLHTLYF

v_call: TRBV6-6
d_call: -
j_call: TRBJ2-3
cdr3_aa: CASSPRGSSTDTQYF

v_call: TRBV28
d_call: -
j_call: TRBJ1-4
cdr3_aa: CASSLYSAGAGTTNEKLFF

v_call: TRBV18
d_call: -
j_call: TRBJ1-6
cdr3_aa: CASSPLGGTNSPLHF

v_call: TRBV19
d_call: -
j_call: TRBJ2-2
cdr3_aa: CASSRPRAGGWTGELFF

v_call: TRBV5-5
d_call: -
j_call: TRBJ1-3
cdr3_aa: CASSLQGELSGNTIYF

v_call: TRBV27
d_call: -
j_call: TRBJ2-1
cdr3_aa: CASSLTPGAYNEQFF

v_call: TRBV6-2/TRBV6-3
d_call: -
j_call: TRBJ1-1
cdr3_aa: CASSFRAYTEAFF

v_call: TRBV30
d_call: -
j_call: TRBJ2-3
cdr3_aa: CAWKGVDTQYF

v_call: TRBV5-4
d_call: TRBD1
j_call: TRBJ2-3
cdr3_aa: CASSSGQGTDTQYF

v_call: TRBV30
d_call: -
j_call: TRBJ1-6
cdr3_aa: CAWSPGGPLHF

v_call: TRBV29-1
d_call: TRBD2
j_call: TRBJ2-4
cdr3_aa: CSVEGSGINIQYF

v_call: TRBV7-6
d_call: -
j_call: TRBJ1-1
cdr3_aa: CASSLQQNTEAFF

v_call: TRBV7-2
d_call: TRBD1
j_call: TRBJ1-2
cdr3_aa: CASSQGARKEGYTF

v_call: TRBV30
d_call: TRBD1
j_call: TRBJ1-6
cdr3_aa: CAFKGTDYNSPLHF

v_call: TRBV5-6
d_call: -
j_call: TRBJ2-7
cdr3_aa: CASSLQYEQYF

v_call: TRBV5-1
d_call: TRBD1
j_call: TRBJ2-1
cdr3_aa: CASSLGDSPYNEQFF

v_call: TRBV9
d_call: TRBD1
j_call: TRBJ2-2
cdr3_aa: CASSLTGSPGELFF

v_call: TRBV15
d_call: -
j_call: TRBJ2-5
cdr3_aa: CATSSRGSLETQYF

v_call: TRBV2
d_call: -
j_call: TRBJ1-1
cdr3_aa: CASSGQVNTEAFF

v_call: TRBV5-8
d_call: -
j_call: TRBJ1-2
cdr3_aa: CASSLTDYGYTF

v_call: TRBV19
d_call: -
j_call: TRBJ2-5
cdr3_aa: CASSKGDQETQYF

v_call: TRBV14
d_call: -
j_call: TRBJ2-3
cdr3_aa: CASSQKEGLGTDTQYF

v_call: TRBV2
d_call: TRBD2
j_call: TRBJ2-7
cdr3_aa: CASSGAGGPYEQYF

v_call: TRBV19
d_call: -
j_call: TRBJ1-1
cdr3_aa: CASRGQLNTEAFF

v_call: TRBV5-1
d_call: TRBD1
j_call: TRBJ1-2
cdr3_aa: CASSQEITGVNGYTF

v_call: TRBV7-2
d_call: TRBD2
j_call: TRBJ2-5
cdr3_aa: CASSLGSSGGYRSWGQYF

v_call: TRBV28
d_call: TRBD1
j_call: TRBJ1-2
cdr3_aa: CASSSMRTGGLGYTF

v_call: TRBV28
d_call: TRBD2
j_call: TRBJ2-7
cdr3_aa: CASTSTSGAYEQYF

v_call: TRBV6-2/TRBV6-3
d_call: -
j_call: TRBJ1-1
cdr3_aa: CASSSRTAEAFF

v_call: TRBV28
d_call: TRBD1
j_call: TRBJ1-1
cdr3_aa: CASRPGQTEAFF

v_call: TRBV28
d_call: -
j_call: TRBJ2-4
cdr3_aa: CASSLSGAKNIQYF

v_call: TRBV2
d_call: TRBD1
j_call: TRBJ2-7
cdr3_aa: CASSGTSGTGPNEQYF

v_call: TRBV30
d_call: -
j_call: TRBJ1-4
cdr3_aa: CAWSGGTFNEKLFF

v_call: TRBV7-9
d_call: TRBD1
j_call: TRBJ2-2
cdr3_aa: CASGQSGQMNTGELFF

v_call: TRBV27
d_call: -
j_call: TRBJ1-5
cdr3_aa: CASSLQRGSNQPQHF

v_call: TRBV18
d_call: TRBD1
j_call: TRBJ1-1
cdr3_aa: CASSRNYGTGGGMNTEAFF